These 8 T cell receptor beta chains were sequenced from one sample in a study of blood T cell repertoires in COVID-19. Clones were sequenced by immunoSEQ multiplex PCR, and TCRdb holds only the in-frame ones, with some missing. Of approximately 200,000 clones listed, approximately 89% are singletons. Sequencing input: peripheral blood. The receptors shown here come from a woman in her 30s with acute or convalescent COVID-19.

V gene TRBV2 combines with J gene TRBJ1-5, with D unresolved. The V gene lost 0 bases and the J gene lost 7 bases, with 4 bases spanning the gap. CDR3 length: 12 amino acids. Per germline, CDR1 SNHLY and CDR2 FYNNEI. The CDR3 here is CASSEAGQPQHF. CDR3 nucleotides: TGTGCCAGCAGTGAAGCTGGCCAGCCCCAGCATTTT. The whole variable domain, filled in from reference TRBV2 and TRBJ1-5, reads EPEVTQTPSHQVTQMGQEVILRCVPISNHLYFYWYRQILGQKVEFLVSFYNNEISEKSEIFDDQFSVERPDGSNFTLKIRSTKLEDSAMYFCASSEAGQPQHFGDGTRLSIL.

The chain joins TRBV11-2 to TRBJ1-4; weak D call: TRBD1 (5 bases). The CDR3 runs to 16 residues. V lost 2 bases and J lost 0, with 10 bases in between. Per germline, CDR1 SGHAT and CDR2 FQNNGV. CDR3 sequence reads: CASSLTLTATNEKLFF. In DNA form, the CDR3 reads TGTGCCAGCAGCTTAACCCTGACAGCAACTAATGAAAAACTGTTTTTT.

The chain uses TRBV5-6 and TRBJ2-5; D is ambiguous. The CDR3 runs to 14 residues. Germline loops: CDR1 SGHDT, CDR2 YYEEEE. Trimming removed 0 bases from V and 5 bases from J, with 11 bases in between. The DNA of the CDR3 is TGTGCCAGCAGCTTGGCCGTGACACGGGAGACCCAGTACTTC. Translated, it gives CASSLAVTRETQYF.

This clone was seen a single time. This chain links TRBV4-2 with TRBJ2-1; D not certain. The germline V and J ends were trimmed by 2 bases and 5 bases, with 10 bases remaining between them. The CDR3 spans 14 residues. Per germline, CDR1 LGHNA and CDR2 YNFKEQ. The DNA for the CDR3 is TGTGCCAGCAGCCAACTCGAGAAGAACAATGAGCAGTTCTTC. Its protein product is CASSQLEKNNEQFF.

CDR3 loop: CASSQGGIYEQYF. In nucleotides, the CDR3 is TGTGCCAGCAGCCAAGGAGGGATCTACGAGCAGTACTTC. The rearrangement links TRBV7-9 to TRBJ2-7, with D possibly matching TRBD2 (6 bases). V dropped 5 bases and J dropped 3 bases, with 11 bases sitting between them. Germline V gene lookup returns CDR1 SEHNR and CDR2 FQNEAQ (reference sequence). The CDR3 loop spans 13 amino acids.

CDR3: CATPHGQTGDEQYF. CDR3 DNA: TGTGCCACCCCCCATGGACAAACGGGGGACGAGCAGTACTTC. V and J are TRBV24-1 and TRBJ2-7; weak D call: TRBD2 (6 bases). The CDR3 covers 14 residues. The V and J ends lost 9 bases and 5 bases respectively, with 19 bases between them. Looked up from germline, CDR1 is KGHDR and CDR2 is SFDVKD.

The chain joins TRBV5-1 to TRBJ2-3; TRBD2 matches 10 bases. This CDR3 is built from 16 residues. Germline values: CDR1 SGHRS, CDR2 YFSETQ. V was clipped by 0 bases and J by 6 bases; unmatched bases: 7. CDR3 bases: TGCGCCAGCAGCTTGGTCTCTAGCGGGAGTTACGATACGCAGTATTTT. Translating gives CASSLVSSGSYDTQYF.

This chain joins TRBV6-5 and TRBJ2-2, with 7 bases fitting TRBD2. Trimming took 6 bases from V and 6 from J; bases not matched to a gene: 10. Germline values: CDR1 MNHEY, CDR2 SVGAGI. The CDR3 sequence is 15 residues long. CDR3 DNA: TGTGCCAGCAGGGACGGGAGCCGGGGGGCCGGGGAGCTGTTTTTT. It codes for CASRDGSRGAGELFF.